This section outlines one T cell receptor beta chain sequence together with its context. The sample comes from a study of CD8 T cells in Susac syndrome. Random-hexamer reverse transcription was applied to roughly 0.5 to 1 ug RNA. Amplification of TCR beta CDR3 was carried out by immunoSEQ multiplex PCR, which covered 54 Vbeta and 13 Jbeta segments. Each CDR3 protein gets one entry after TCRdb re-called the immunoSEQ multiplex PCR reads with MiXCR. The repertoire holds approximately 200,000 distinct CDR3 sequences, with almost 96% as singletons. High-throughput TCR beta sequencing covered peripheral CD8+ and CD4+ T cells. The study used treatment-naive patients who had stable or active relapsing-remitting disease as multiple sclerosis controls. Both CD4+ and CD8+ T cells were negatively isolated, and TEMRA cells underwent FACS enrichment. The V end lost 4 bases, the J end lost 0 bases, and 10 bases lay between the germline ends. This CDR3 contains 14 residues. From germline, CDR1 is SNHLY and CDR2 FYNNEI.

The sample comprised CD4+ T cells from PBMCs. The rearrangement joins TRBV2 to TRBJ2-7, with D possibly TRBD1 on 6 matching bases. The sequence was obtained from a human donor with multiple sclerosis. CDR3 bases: TGTGCCAGCAGTGCACAGGGAAGCTCCTACGAGCAGTACTTC. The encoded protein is CASSAQGSSYEQYF.